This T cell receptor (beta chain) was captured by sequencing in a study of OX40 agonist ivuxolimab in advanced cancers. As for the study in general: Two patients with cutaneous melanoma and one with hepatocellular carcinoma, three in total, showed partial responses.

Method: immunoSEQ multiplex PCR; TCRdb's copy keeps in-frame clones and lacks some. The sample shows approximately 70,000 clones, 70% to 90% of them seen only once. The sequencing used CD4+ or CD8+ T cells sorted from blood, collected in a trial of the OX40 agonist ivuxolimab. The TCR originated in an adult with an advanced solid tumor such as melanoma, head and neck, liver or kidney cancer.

The CDR3 bases are TGTGCCAGCAGCTTTCAAAGTGATTCACCCCTCCACTTT. It is translated as CASSFQSDSPLHF. The rearrangement links TRBV7-7 to TRBJ1-6, with D unresolved. V was pared by 3 bases and J by 8 bases, with 8 bases between. The germline V gene encodes CDR1 SSHAT and CDR2 FNYEAQ (reference sequence). This CDR3 has 13 amino acids.